These 2 T cell receptor beta chains came from one sample sequenced in a study of T cell changes during pregnancy in multiple sclerosis. Assay used: immunoSEQ multiplex PCR; TCRdb lists only in-frame clones, some missing. Among some 69,000 clones listed, less than 95% were seen once. Source: peripheral blood, taken in the second trimester of pregnancy. The receptors derive from a female donor in good health, enrolled as a control in a pregnancy study.

The genes are TRBV5-1 and TRBJ2-5, with 9 bases that match TRBD1. Trimming cost V 4 bases and J 5 bases; bases outside gene matches: 12. This CDR3 spans 16 amino acids. Germline CDR1 is SGHRS and CDR2 is YFSETQ. CDR3 amino acids: CASSLGPGQGGETQYF. The DNA of the CDR3 is TGCGCCAGCAGCCTGGGGCCGGGACAGGGTGGGGAGACCCAGTACTTC.

V and J are TRBV2 and TRBJ1-1; D is perhaps TRBD1 (5 bases). The CDR3 spans 15 residues. Deletions cut 8 bases from V and 4 bases from J, with 20 bases between. Germline V CDR1 and CDR2: SNHLY, FYNNEI. This CDR3 is CASGNGGGSITEAFF. In DNA form, the CDR3 reads TGTGCCAGCGGAAATGGGGGGGGGTCGATCACTGAAGCTTTCTTT.